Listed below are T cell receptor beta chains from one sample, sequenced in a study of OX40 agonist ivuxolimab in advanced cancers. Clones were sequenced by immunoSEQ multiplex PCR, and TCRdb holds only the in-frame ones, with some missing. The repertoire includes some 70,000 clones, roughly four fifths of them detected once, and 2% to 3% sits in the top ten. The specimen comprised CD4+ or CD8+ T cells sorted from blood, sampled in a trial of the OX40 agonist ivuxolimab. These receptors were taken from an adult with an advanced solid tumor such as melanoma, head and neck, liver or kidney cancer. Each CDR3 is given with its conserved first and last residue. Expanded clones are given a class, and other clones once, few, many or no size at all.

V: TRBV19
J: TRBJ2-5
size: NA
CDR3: CASSIARTIQETQYF

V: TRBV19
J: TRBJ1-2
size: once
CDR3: CASSDRKGGYTF

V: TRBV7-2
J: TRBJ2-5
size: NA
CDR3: CASSPFVQETQYF

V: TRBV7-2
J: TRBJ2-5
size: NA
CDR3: CASSLVEATETQYF

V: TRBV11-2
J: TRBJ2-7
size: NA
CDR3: CASRSTGSTSYEQYF

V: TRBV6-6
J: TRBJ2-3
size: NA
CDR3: CASTIDFRTDTQYF

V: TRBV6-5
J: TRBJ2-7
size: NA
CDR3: CASSAHGQQAYEQYF

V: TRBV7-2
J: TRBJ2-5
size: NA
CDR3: CASSLTASGSSQYF

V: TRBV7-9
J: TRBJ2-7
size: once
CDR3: CASSFPRTSGRAYEQYF

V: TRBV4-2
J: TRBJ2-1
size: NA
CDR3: CASSQGGLAPYNEQFF

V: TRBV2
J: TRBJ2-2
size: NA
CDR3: CASTIGLAGGELFF

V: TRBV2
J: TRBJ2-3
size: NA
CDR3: CASSVSLARDTQYF

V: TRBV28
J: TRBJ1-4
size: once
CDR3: CASRSQGGANEKLFF

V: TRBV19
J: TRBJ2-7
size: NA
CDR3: CASSIAPQRLAENYEQYF

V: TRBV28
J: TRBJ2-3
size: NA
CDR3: CASSYGTGAVADTQYF

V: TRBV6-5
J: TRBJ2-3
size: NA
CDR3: CASRTTGGADTQYF

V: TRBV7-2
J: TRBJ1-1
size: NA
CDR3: CASSYRVDTEAFF

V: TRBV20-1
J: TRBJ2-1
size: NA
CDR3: CSAPTFNEQFF

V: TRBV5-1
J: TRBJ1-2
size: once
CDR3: CASSLDIGNIYGYTF

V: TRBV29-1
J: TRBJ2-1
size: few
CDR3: CSLSGTGGAGDNEQFF

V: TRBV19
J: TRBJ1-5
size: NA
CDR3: CASGTGLNQPQHF

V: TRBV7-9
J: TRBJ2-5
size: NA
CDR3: CASSFVLQGETQYF

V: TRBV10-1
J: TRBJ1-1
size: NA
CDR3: CASSESGNTEAFF

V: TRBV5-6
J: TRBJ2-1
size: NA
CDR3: CASNSGRAFYFF

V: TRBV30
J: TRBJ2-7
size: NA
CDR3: CAWSNGASSYEQYF

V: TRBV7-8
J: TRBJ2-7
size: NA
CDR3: CASSPRLGLRPEQYF

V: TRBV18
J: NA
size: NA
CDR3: CASSPRGVLDEQYF

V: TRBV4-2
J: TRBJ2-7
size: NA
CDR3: CASSQALGVAGVGEQYF

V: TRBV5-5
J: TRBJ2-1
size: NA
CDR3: CASSLIGVTYNEQFF

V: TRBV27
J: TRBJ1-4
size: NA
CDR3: CASSSPGGSFEKLFF

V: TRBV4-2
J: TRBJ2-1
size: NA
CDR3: CASSQGELAGGKDEQFF

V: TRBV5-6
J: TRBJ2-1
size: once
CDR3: CASSFKRYYNEQFF

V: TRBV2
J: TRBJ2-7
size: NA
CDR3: CASSDWPGEQYF

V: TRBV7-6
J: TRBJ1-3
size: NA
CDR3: CASSLVGRPQYF

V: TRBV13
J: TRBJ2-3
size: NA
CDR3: CASRPSGLAISTDTQYF

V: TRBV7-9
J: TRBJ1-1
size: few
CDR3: CASSFDLNTEAFF

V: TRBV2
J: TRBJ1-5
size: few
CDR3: CASIREGNQPQHF

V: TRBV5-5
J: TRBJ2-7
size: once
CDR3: CASSLGRTPYEQYF

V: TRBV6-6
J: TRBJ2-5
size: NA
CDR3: CASRASGQETQYF

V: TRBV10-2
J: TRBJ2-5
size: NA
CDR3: CASSDTGTGASETQYF

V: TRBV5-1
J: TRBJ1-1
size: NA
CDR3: CASSLTWTRDRGMNTEAFF

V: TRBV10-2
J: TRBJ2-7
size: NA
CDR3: CASSEWGSGAEQYF

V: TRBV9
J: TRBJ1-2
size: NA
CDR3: CASSVSPGATYGYTF

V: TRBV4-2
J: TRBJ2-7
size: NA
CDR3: CASSPLSLSNPYTYEQYF

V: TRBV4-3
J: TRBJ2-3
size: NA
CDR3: CASSQGTSTDTQYF